The 18 T cell receptor beta chains reported below all come from one sample, sequenced in a study of CD8 T cells in Susac syndrome. Random hexamers were used to reverse transcribe the RNA input (about 0.45 to 1 ug). TCRdb passed the immunoSEQ multiplex PCR reads through MiXCR, listing each CDR3 protein once. This table has 80,000 or so distinct CDR3 sequences, around 93% appearing once. The sequencing input was CD4+ T cells from PBMCs. All receptors derive from a human donor with Susac syndrome.

The genes are TRBV27 and TRBJ2-7; D is perhaps TRBD1 (5 bases). The CDR3 is 14 residues long. The germline V gene encodes CDR1 MNHEY and CDR2 SMNVEV (reference sequence). Trimming stripped 7 bases from V and 1 base from J, with 14 bases between. The CDR3 protein is CASKFREVSYEQYF. The CDR3 DNA sequence: TGTGCCAGCAAATTCAGGGAAGTTTCCTACGAGCAGTACTTC.

The rearrangement links TRBV20-1 to TRBJ2-2, with 8 bases identical to TRBD1. The CDR3 length is 15 residues. With 6 bases clipped from V and 2 bases from J, the junction kept 8 bases outside the gene matches. CDR1 DFQATT and CDR2 SNEGSKA come from the germline V gene (reference sequence). Here the CDR3 DNA reads TGCAGTGCCCCCGGGACAGGTGTTAACACCGGGGAGCTGTTTTTT. Its translation: CSAPGTGVNTGELFF.

V is TRBV7-3 and J is TRBJ2-1; 11 nucleotides agree with TRBD2. Looked up from germline, CDR1 is SGHTA and CDR2 is FQGTGA. V shed 5 bases and J 0 bases; nucleotides not matched to a gene: 6. The CDR3 is 17 amino acids. CDR3 in amino acids: CASSNSGRGRSYNEQFF. CDR3 sequence (DNA): TGTGCCAGCAGCAATAGCGGGAGGGGCCGCTCCTACAATGAGCAGTTCTTC.

The chain has TRBV4-2 and TRBJ2-1; D not resolved. The germline CDR1 and CDR2 sequences are LGHNA and YNFKEQ. There are 13 residues in the CDR3. The V and J ends lost 1 base and 3 bases respectively, with 4 bases between them. The DNA of the CDR3 is TGTGCCAGCAGCCAAGCCCTCTACAATGAGCAGTTCTTC. This codes for CASSQALYNEQFF.

V and J are TRBV29-1 and TRBJ2-1; 7 positions match TRBD2. The V and J ends lost 2 bases and 12 bases, in that order; junction bases with no gene match: 4. The germline V gene has CDR1 SQVTM and CDR2 ANQGSEA. CDR3 length: 11 amino acids. This CDR3 reads CSVESGASQFF. The CDR3, as DNA: TGCAGCGTTGAAAGCGGGGCATCGCAGTTCTTC.

The genes are TRBV4-3 and TRBJ2-7, with D possibly being TRBD1 or TRBD2 (5 bases each). The germline CDR1 and CDR2 sequences are LGHNA and YSLEER. V was shortened by 2 bases and J by 6 bases, with 20 bases between the two germline ends. The CDR3 loop spans 16 amino acids. The CDR3 region is CASSQSPTQGRGEQYF. In nucleotides, the CDR3 is TGCGCCAGCAGCCAATCCCCGACCCAGGGACGGGGCGAGCAGTACTTC.

This clonotype was detected a few times. The chain couples TRBV2 to TRBJ2-7; 12 bases fit TRBD1. This CDR3 contains 13 residues. With 8 bases clipped from V and 7 bases from J, the junction kept 6 bases outside the gene matches. In germline, CDR1 is SNHLY, CDR2 FYNNEI. DNA for the CDR3: TGTGCCAGCGCCGGGACAGGGGGCCAGGAGCAGTACTTC. Residues: CASAGTGGQEQYF. Full variable domain (remainder filled in from reference TRBV2 and TRBJ2-7): EPEVTQTPSHQVTQMGQEVILRCVPISNHLYFYWYRQILGQKVEFLVSFYNNEISEKSEIFDDQFSVERPDGSNFTLKIRSTKLEDSAMYFCASAGTGGQEQYFGPGTRLTVT.

This clonotype was counted a few times. This chain connects TRBV18 to TRBJ1-1, with D possibly being TRBD1 (5 bases). CDR1 is KGHSH, CDR2 LQKENI, per germline. Trimming removed 4 bases at V and 1 base at J, with 7 bases between. The CDR3 has 13 amino acids. The CDR3 DNA reads as TGTGCCAGCTCACTCGACAGGAACACTGAAGCTTTCTTT. Encoded protein: CASSLDRNTEAFF.

This clonotype was counted a single time. The chain uses TRBV4-1 and TRBJ1-1; D unresolved. The CDR3 totals 14 residues. The V gene lost 4 bases and the J gene lost 5 bases, with 14 bases spanning the gap. Germline V lookup: CDR1 MGHRA, CDR2 YSYEKL. The CDR3: CASSRVTRETEAFF. Written as DNA, the CDR3 is TGCGCCAGCAGCCGTGTTACGAGGGAGACTGAAGCTTTCTTT.

V gene TRBV28 combines with J gene TRBJ2-7, with D tentatively TRBD1 or TRBD2 (5 bases each). The CDR3 loop spans 12 amino acids. Germline CDR1 is MDHEN and CDR2 is SYDVKM. V dropped 11 bases and J dropped 2 bases, with 13 bases sitting between them. CDR3 in DNA: TGTGCCGCTTCACCGGGACCCTACGAGCAGTACTTC. This codes for CAASPGPYEQYF.

This chain joins TRBV5-5 and TRBJ2-7, with 8 bases aligning to TRBD1. The CDR3 has 16 residues. CDR1 SGHKS and CDR2 YYEKEE come from the germline V gene (reference sequence). V dropped 5 bases and J dropped 6; count of bases not matched to a gene: 16. The CDR3 spells CASSGDRLAMKSEQYF. Written as DNA, the CDR3 is TGTGCCAGCAGTGGGGACAGGTTGGCTATGAAGTCCGAGCAGTACTTC.

This chain connects TRBV6-5 to TRBJ1-5, with 7 nucleotides matching TRBD1. CDR3 length: 14 amino acids. The V gene end was trimmed by 7 bases and the J gene end by 7 bases; junction bases not matched to a gene: 10. Germline CDR1 is MNHEY and CDR2 is SVGAGI. This chain's CDR3 is CASNPTGREQPQHF. The CDR3 DNA sequence: TGTGCCAGCAACCCGACAGGGAGGGAACAGCCCCAGCATTTT.

The chain is built from TRBV4-1 and TRBJ2-1; D remains unclear. Germline-derived CDR1 and CDR2 are MGHRA and YSYEKL. The CDR3 spans 13 residues. Trimming cost V 0 bases and J 7 bases, with 7 bases left between them. The CDR3 bases are TGCGCCAGCAGCCAAGAGAGGTGGAATGAGCAGTTCTTC. Its protein product is CASSQERWNEQFF.

This clonotype was seen a handful of times. The V gene is TRBV7-3, the J gene TRBJ2-1; D remains ambiguous. CDR1 and CDR2 from the germline V gene are SGHTA and FQGTGA. V gave up 2 bases and J gave up 8 bases, with 10 bases separating them. This CDR3 comprises 13 residues. The CDR3 sequence: CASSLSENHEQFF. Here the CDR3 DNA reads TGTGCCAGCAGCTTATCAGAGAACCATGAGCAGTTCTTC.

The rearrangement links TRBV19 to TRBJ1-2, with D possibly matching TRBD1 (5 bases). The CDR3 covers 13 residues. Germline V gene sequence: CDR1 LNHDA, CDR2 SQIVND (reference sequence). V lost 7 bases and J 5 bases, leaving 14 bases between the germline ends. In DNA form, the CDR3 reads TGTGCCAGTATAGGGGACGGACTATATGGCTACACCTTC. Protein product: CASIGDGLYGYTF.

The chain carries TRBV7-2 and TRBJ2-3; 8 nucleotides match TRBD2. Germline V gene lookup returns CDR1 SGHTA and CDR2 FQGNSA. Trimming removed 6 bases from V and 4 bases from J; junction bases left unmatched: 6. This CDR3 has 14 residues. The CDR3 nucleotides read TGTGCCAGCAGAATAAGCGGGAGACCAGATACGCAGTATTTT. Encoded protein: CASRISGRPDTQYF.

The chain links TRBV30 to TRBJ1-5; TRBD1 agrees at 7 bases. The CDR3 runs to 15 residues. Germline V gives CDR1 GTSNPN, CDR2 SVGIG (reference sequence). The J segment lost 4 bases and the V segment lost 1 base, leaving 7 bases of the junction unmatched. Written as DNA, the CDR3 is TGTGCCTGGAGTGGGGGGACAGCCTTTAATCAGCCCCAGCATTTT. Translating gives CAWSGGTAFNQPQHF.

V gene TRBV18 combines with J gene TRBJ2-1, with TRBD2 identical over 12 bases. There are 14 residues in the CDR3. V lost 2 bases to trimming and J lost 10 bases; unmatched junction nucleotides: 3. Germline V gives CDR1 KGHSH, CDR2 LQKENI. In nucleotides, the CDR3 is TGTGCCAGCTCACCAGGGACTAGCGGGTTGGAGCAGTTCTTC. The encoded protein is CASSPGTSGLEQFF.